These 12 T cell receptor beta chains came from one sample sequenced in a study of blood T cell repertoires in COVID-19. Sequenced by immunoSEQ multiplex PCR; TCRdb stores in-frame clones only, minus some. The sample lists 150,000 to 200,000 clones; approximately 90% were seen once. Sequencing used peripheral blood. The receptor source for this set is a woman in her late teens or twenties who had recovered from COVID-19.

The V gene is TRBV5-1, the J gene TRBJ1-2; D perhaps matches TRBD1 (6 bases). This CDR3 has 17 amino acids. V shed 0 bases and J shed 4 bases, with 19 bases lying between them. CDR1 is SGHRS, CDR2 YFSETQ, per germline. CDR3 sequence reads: CASSLELSSGVSYGYTF. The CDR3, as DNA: TGCGCCAGCAGCTTGGAGTTGTCGTCAGGGGTTTCCTATGGCTACACCTTC. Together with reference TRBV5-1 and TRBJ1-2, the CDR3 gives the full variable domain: KAGVTQTPRYLIKTRGQQVTLSCSPISGHRSVSWYQQTPGQGLQFLFEYFSETQRNKGNFPGRFSGRQFSNSRSEMNVSTLELGDSALYLCASSLELSSGVSYGYTFGSGTRLTVV.

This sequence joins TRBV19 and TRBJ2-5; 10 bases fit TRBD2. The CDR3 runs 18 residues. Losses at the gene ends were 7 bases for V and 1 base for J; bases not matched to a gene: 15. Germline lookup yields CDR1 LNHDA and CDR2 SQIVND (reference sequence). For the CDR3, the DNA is TGTGCCAGTACCAGGACGGGGACGGGACTAGCGACCCAAGAGACCCAGTACTTC. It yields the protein CASTRTGTGLATQETQYF.

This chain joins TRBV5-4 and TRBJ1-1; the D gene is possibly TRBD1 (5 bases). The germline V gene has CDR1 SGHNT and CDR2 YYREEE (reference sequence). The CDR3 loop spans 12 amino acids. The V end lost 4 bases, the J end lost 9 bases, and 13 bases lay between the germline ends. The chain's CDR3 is CASSRREDKAFF. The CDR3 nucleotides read TGTGCCAGCAGCCGCAGGGAGGACAAAGCTTTCTTT.

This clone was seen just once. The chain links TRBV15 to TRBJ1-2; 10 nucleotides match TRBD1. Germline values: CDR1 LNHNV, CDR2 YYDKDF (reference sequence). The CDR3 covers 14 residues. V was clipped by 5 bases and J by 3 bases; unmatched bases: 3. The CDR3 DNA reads TGTGCCACCAGCCGCGGGACAGGGGACTATGGCTACACCTTC. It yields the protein CATSRGTGDYGYTF.

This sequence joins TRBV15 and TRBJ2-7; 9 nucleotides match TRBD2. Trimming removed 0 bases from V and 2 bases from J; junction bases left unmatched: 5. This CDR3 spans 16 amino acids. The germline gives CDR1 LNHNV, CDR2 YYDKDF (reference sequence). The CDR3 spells CATSRDRLAVTYEQYV. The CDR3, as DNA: TGTGCCACCAGCAGAGATCGACTAGCGGTAACCTACGAGCAGTACGTC.

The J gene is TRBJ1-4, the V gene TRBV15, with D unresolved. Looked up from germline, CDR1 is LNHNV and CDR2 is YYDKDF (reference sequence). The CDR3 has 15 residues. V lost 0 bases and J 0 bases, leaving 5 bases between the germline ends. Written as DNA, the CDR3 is TGTGCCACCAGCAGAGACGGAGCAACTAATGAAAAACTGTTTTTT. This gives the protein CATSRDGATNEKLFF.

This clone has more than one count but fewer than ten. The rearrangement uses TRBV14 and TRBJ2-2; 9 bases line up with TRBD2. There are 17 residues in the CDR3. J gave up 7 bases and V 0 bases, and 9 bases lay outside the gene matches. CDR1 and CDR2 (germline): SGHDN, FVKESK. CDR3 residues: CASSQDGLAGLNGELFF. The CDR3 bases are TGTGCCAGCAGCCAAGATGGGCTAGCGGGGTTGAACGGGGAGCTGTTTTTT.

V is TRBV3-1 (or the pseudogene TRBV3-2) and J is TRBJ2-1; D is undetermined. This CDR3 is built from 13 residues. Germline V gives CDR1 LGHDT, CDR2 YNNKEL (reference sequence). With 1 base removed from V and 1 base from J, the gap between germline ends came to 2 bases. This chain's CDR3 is CASSQASYNEQFF. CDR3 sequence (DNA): TGTGCCAGCAGCCAAGCTTCCTACAATGAGCAGTTCTTC.

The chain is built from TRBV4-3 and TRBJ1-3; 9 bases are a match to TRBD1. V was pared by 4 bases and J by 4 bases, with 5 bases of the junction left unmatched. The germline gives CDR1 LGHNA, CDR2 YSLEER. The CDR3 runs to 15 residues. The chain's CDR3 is CASSPGTGSGNTIYF. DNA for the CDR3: TGCGCCAGCAGCCCTGGGACAGGGTCCGGAAACACCATATATTTT.

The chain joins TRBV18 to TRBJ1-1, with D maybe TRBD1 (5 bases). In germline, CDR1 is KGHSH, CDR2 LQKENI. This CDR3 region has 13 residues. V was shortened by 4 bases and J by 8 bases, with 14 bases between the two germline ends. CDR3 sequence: CASSQTEYPEAFF. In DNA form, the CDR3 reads TGTGCCAGCTCACAGACAGAGTACCCCGAAGCTTTCTTT.

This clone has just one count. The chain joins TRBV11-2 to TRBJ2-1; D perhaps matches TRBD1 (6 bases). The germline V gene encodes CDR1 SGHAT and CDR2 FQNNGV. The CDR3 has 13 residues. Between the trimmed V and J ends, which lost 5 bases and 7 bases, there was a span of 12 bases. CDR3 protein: CASSVRQGNEQFF. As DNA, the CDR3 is TGTGCCAGCAGCGTCCGGCAGGGGAATGAGCAGTTCTTC.

The CDR3 sequence is CASSLGGTGTYEQYV. The CDR3 DNA sequence: TGCGCCAGCAGCTTGGGCGGGACAGGGACCTACGAGCAGTACGTC. The chain is built from TRBV5-1 and TRBJ2-7; 9 positions agree with TRBD1. Germline V gene lookup returns CDR1 SGHRS and CDR2 YFSETQ. The CDR3 totals 15 residues. V dropped 0 bases and J dropped 2; count of bases not matched to a gene: 3.